This T cell receptor beta chain was profiled in a study of response to subunit inactivated influenza vaccine. This clonotype was seen many times. TCRdb used MiXCR to reprocess the RT-PCR reads, holding one entry per CDR3 protein. The repertoire includes about 570,000 distinct CDR3 sequences, around 10% of them detected once, and approximately 11% sits in the top ten. This sample was shared with a second study, whose subject was T cells expressing NK-cell markers. That source notes: cDNA encoding TCR beta was synthesized via 5'RACE template switching incorporating UMIs. The TCR beta repertoires originated in sorted CD3+CD56+NKG2C+, CD3+CD56+NKG2C- and CD3+CD56-NKG2C+ T cells. Leadership of the CD3+CD56-NKG2C+ fraction also belonged to these clonotypes in a handful of donors.

This clonotype was obtained from a man aged 50 to 59 who received an inactivated influenza vaccine. The material sequenced was PBMCs from blood, taken on the day of vaccination.

The CDR3 here is CASSLGPLFAVNTDTQYF. CDR3 coding DNA: TGTGCCAGCAGTTTAGGACCCCTATTCGCGGTGAACACAGATACGCAGTATTTT. The chain couples TRBV12-3 or TRBV12-4 to TRBJ2-3, with D unresolved. The CDR3 contains 18 residues. The V end was cut by 1 base, the J end by 2 bases, with 19 bases between.